This T cell receptor (beta chain) was retrieved from a study of a mutant IDH1 vaccine in newly diagnosed glioma. Time point here: baseline, week 1 (first vaccination visit). Noted treatment: pre-vaccination baseline after standard-of-care therapy. The CDR3 runs to 14 residues. V shed 0 bases and J shed 5 bases, with 12 bases lying between them. Germline CDR1 and CDR2: SGHKS and YYEKEE (reference sequence). The table came from immunoSEQ multiplex PCR; TCRdb's copy has only in-frame clones and leaves some out. The sample includes tens of thousands of clones, about four fifths seen only once; the top ten take 7.5% to 9%.

The chain has TRBV5-5 and TRBJ2-7, with D hard to call. The sequence was obtained from a man between 50 and 59 years old with glioma. Sequenced here: PBMCs, sampled from a glioma patient treated with radiotherapy, temozolomide or both. The DNA for the CDR3 is TGTGCCAGCAGCTTGGAATATGGGTCCCACGAGCAGTACTTC. It encodes CASSLEYGSHEQYF. The full variable domain, rest sourced from reference TRBV5-5 and TRBJ2-7, is DAGVTQSPTHLIKTRGQQVTLRCSPISGHKSVSWYQQVLGQGPQFIFQYYEKEERGRGNFPDRFSARQFPNYSSELNVNALLLGDSALYLCASSLEYGSHEQYFGPGTRLTVT.